This TCR beta chain was captured by sequencing in a study of cytomegalovirus exposure and HLA in healthy donors. Regarding the study as a whole: A prior analysis recorded that most TCR beta V segments were productive about 87% or about 30% of the time. Some V segments (TRBV6-2 and TRBV6-3 among them) were excluded as indistinguishable.

The CDR3 is 14 residues long. The ends lost 4 bases at V and 8 bases at J; junction bases unmatched: 9. Germline-derived CDR1 and CDR2 are SGHRS and YFSETQ. This clone was detected only once. No antigen is known for it. Vbeta (60) and Jbeta (13) primers were used in the PCR. TCRdb's copy holds only in-frame clones and misses some; the assay was immunoSEQ multiplex PCR. The sample lists about 100,000 clones; about 80% were seen once. The gene calls are TRBV5-1 and TRBJ2-1; TRBD2 matches at 7 bases. The clonotype originates from a man aged 30 to 45 in good health and CMV-seronegative. Sequenced: PBMCs. The CDR3 protein is CASSSNSGGDEQFF. CDR3 in DNA: TGCGCCAGCAGCAGTAACTCGGGGGGTGATGAGCAGTTCTTC.